This T cell receptor (beta chain) was obtained from a study of Graves' ophthalmopathy and Graves' hyperthyroidism. Germline-derived CDR1 and CDR2 are KGHDR and SFDVKD. The CDR3 contains 14 residues. RNA transcripts were the template, and TCR beta CDR3 regions were amplified from them. First-round RT-PCR employed HTBI primers, with a second-round multiplex PCR after it. Via MiXCR, TCRdb re-called the multiplex PCR reads, giving one row per CDR3 protein. The sample consists of some 750,000 distinct CDR3 sequences, around 40% of them appearing once. This clonotype occurred a few times. The germline gene is not matched at one end of the junction; a read error may be the cause.

The sample taken for sequencing was peripheral blood. J is TRBJ1-5 and V is TRBV24-1, with D maybe TRBD1 (6 bases). The receptor was isolated from an adult man with Graves' ophthalmopathy. This CDR3 reads CASSTGYMVQPQHF. CDR3 sequence (DNA): TGTGCCAGCAGTACAGGGTATATGGTTCAGCCCCAGCATTTT.